These T cell receptor beta chains were read from a single sample in a study of T-cell reconstitution after alpha-beta-depleted transplantation in children. TCRdb passed the PCR reads through MiXCR, listing each CDR3 protein once. In the table there are some 290,000 distinct CDR3 sequences, more than 20% of which are singletons. Specimen: PBMCs, mostly from graft donor cells, collected 180 days after TCRalphabeta/CD19-depleted stem cell transplant. Every receptor here comes from a male patient younger than 18 who had a stem cell transplant for acute lymphoblastic leukemia, so the T cells may come from the graft donor. CDR3s include the opening cysteine and the closing phenylalanine or tryptophan. Each record gives: J gene, D gene, V gene, clone size, CDR3 DNA, CDR3 protein. The D gene is left open where the match is weak. Only part of the rows carry a size: once, few, many, or a class if the clone is expanded.

TRBJ1-2	-	TRBV7-3	-	TGTGCCAGCAGCGCCGAAGCCACAGATGGCTACACCTTC	CASSAEATDGYTF
TRBJ2-3	TRBD2	TRBV7-6	-	TGTGCCAGCAGCTTCGGGGCAGCGGGGTTCAGCACAGATACGCAGTATTTT	CASSFGAAGFSTDTQYF
TRBJ2-7	-	TRBV7-6	once	TGTGCCAGCAGCCCCTCCTCAATGGGTCCAGGGCCCTACGAGCAGTACTTC	CASSPSSMGPGPYEQYF
TRBJ2-3	-	TRBV20-1	-	TGCAGTGCCGTTCCTACTAGCCTCACAGATACGCAGTATTTT	CSAVPTSLTDTQYF
TRBJ2-2	-	TRBV6-5	few	TGTGCCAGCAGTTACGGTTCCGGGGAGCTGTTTTTT	CASSYGSGELFF
TRBJ2-5	-	TRBV7-8	few	TGTGCCAGCAGAAAGATAGTCCAAGAGACCCAGTACTTC	CASRKIVQETQYF
TRBJ2-1	TRBD2	TRBV20-1	few	TGCAGTGCGAATCTAGCGGGAGGCTACAATGAGCAGTTCTTC	CSANLAGGYNEQFF
TRBJ2-7	TRBD2	TRBV6-5	few	TGTGCCAGCAGTTACTCCCGGACTAGCCCGGATTCCGAGCAGTACTTC	CASSYSRTSPDSEQYF
TRBJ2-7	-	TRBV5-6	-	TGTGCCAGCAGCATTACCCACGAGCAGTACTTC	CASSITHEQYF
TRBJ1-2	-	TRBV6-5	-	TGTGCCAGCAGTTCCATATATAGGGATCGTCACTATGGCTACACCTTC	CASSSIYRDRHYGYTF
TRBJ2-1	-	TRBV6-5	-	TGTGCCAGCAGTTACTCCCCAACGACTTTAACTGTCAGTGAGCAGTTCTTC	CASSYSPTTLTVSEQFF
TRBJ2-7	TRBD1	TRBV7-2	-	TGTGCCAGCAGCTTAGTAGGGACAGGGGGCAATTACGAGCAGTACTTC	CASSLVGTGGNYEQYF
TRBJ1-2	-	TRBV5-1	few	TGCGCCAGCAGCTTGATTCGGGGGTCTAACTATGGCTACACCTTC	CASSLIRGSNYGYTF
TRBJ2-2	TRBD1	TRBV27	-	TGTGCCAGCAGTAAGGGACAGGGGGCGCCCGGGGAGCTGTTTTTT	CASSKGQGAPGELFF
TRBJ2-7	-	TRBV5-5	-	TGTGCCAGCAGCTCGCGATCCTTAGCGTACAGGAAAGGCTACGAGCAGTACTTC	CASSSRSLAYRKGYEQYF
TRBJ2-2	-	TRBV7-2	-	TGTGCCAGCAACTACTACGGGGAGCTGTTTTTT	CASNYYGELFF
TRBJ1-1	-	TRBV7-8	-	TGTGCCAGCAGCTTTTCTCGAGGGTTTATGAACACTGAAGCTTTCTTT	CASSFSRGFMNTEAFF
TRBJ2-7	TRBD2	TRBV6-1	-	TGTGCCAGCAGTCGTGGACTAGCGGAGTCCCCCTACGAGCAGTACTTC	CASSRGLAESPYEQYF
TRBJ2-2	-	TRBV7-8	-	TGTGCCAGCAGCTTAGTTAGCGTATTAAACACCGGGGAGCTGTTTTTT	CASSLVSVLNTGELFF
TRBJ2-3	-	TRBV9	few	TGTGCCAGCAGCGTACAACTAGCAACAGATACGCAGTATTTT	CASSVQLATDTQYF
TRBJ2-3	TRBD2	TRBV6-1	few	TGTGCCAGCAGTGCACTAGCGGGACTGGTAGATACGCAGTATTTT	CASSALAGLVDTQYF
TRBJ2-5	TRBD1	TRBV12-3/TRBV12-4	-	TGTGCCAGCAGAATCACAGGGGTCCAAGAGACCCAGTACTTC	CASRITGVQETQYF
TRBJ1-2	TRBD1	TRBV12-3/TRBV12-4	few	TGTGCCAGCAGTTTAGGTGGACAGGGCGGCTACACCTTC	CASSLGGQGGYTF
TRBJ1-1	-	TRBV11-2	-	TGTGCCAGCAGCTTAGCCCTACTTTGGGACACTGAAGCTTTCTTT	CASSLALLWDTEAFF
TRBJ2-1	TRBD2	TRBV5-1	few	TGCGCCAGCAGCTTCAGGACGGGGGGATACAATGAGCAGTTCTTC	CASSFRTGGYNEQFF
TRBJ2-7	-	TRBV5-1	many	TGTGCCAGCAGCTTAAGCGGAGGACCCTACGAGCAGTACTTC	CASSLSGGPYEQYF
TRBJ2-7	-	TRBV6-6	-	TGTGCCAGCAGCGCCACTTCCTACGAGCAGTACTTC	CASSATSYEQYF
TRBJ2-5	TRBD1	TRBV6-1	-	TGTGCCAGCGGATACAGGGGAGAGACCCAGTACTTC	CASGYRGETQYF
TRBJ2-3	-	TRBV5-8	-	TGTGCCAGCAGCTTGGCCGAGACATGGACAGATACGCAGTATTTT	CASSLAETWTDTQYF
TRBJ2-5	-	TRBV9	-	TGTGCCAGCAGCGTAGGCCGGGCCCGGGACCAGTACTTC	CASSVGRARDQYF
TRBJ2-2	TRBD2	TRBV4-1	-	TGCGCCAGCAGCCATTCCGGGAGGCCCAACACCGGGGAGCTGTTTTTT	CASSHSGRPNTGELFF
TRBJ2-6	-	TRBV11-2	few	TGTGCCAGCAGCTTAAGGCCGAGCTCTGGGGCCAACGTCCTGACTTTC	CASSLRPSSGANVLTF
TRBJ2-1	TRBD1	TRBV2	many	TGTGCCAGCATTAAAACAGGGGGAGATTACAATGAGCAGTTCTTC	CASIKTGGDYNEQFF
TRBJ2-1	-	TRBV10-3	many	TGTGCCATCAGTGACCAGGGAAGCTCCTACAATGAGCAGTTCTTC	CAISDQGSSYNEQFF
TRBJ2-7	-	TRBV9	few	TGTGCCAGCAGCGAACGAGGGTACTACGAGCAGTACTTC	CASSERGYYEQYF
TRBJ2-7	-	TRBV2	once	TGTGCCAGCAGTGAAGGCGGAGGAGTGATGTCCTACGAGCAGTACTTC	CASSEGGGVMSYEQYF
TRBJ2-1	TRBD2	TRBV20-1	few	TGCAGTGCTAGAGATTTACAAAGTCTAACTAGCGGGGGGTCTTCCTACAATGAGCAGTTCTTC	CSARDLQSLTSGGSSYNEQFF
TRBJ2-7	-	TRBV5-1	few	TGCGCCAGCAGCTTGGTCGCCCGCGGGGAATACGAGCAGTACTTC	CASSLVARGEYEQYF
TRBJ1-2	-	TRBV6-5	few	TGTGCCAGCAGTTACCGGAGTAGGGATGGCTACACCTTC	CASSYRSRDGYTF
TRBJ2-7	-	TRBV10-3	-	TGTGCCATCAGTGTAGGGCTCAGGAGCTCCTACGAGCAGTACTTC	CAISVGLRSSYEQYF
TRBJ2-2	-	TRBV10-3	-	TGTGCCATCAGTGACCCTTACAGGGGAGGGAGCACCGGGGAGCTGTTTTTT	CAISDPYRGGSTGELFF
TRBJ2-2	-	TRBV20-1	few	TGCAGTGCGAGACCGGACTTGAACACCGGGGAGCTGTTTTTT	CSARPDLNTGELFF
TRBJ1-2	TRBD1	TRBV12-3/TRBV12-4	few	TGTGCCAGCAGTTCCGTGGACAGGGGGCATCTAGCTAACTATGGCTACACCTTC	CASSSVDRGHLANYGYTF
TRBJ1-4	TRBD1	TRBV16	-	TGTGCCAGCAGCCAACCCCTGGGAAAAAGGACAGGGCGACCTGAAAAACTGTTTTTT	CASSQPLGKRTGRPEKLFF
TRBJ1-2	-	TRBV6-5	-	TGTGCCAGCAGTTACGCCTACGACAGACTCATCTATGGCTACACCTTC	CASSYAYDRLIYGYTF
TRBJ2-7	TRBD2	TRBV9	few	TGTGCCAGCAGCGTAGATAGCGGGTTGAGCTCCTACGAGCAGTACTTC	CASSVDSGLSSYEQYF
TRBJ2-7	TRBD1	TRBV5-1	-	TGCGCCAGCAGCGGGCCGGGACAGGGAGCCTACGAGCAGTACTTC	CASSGPGQGAYEQYF
TRBJ2-5	-	TRBV4-1	-	TGCGCCAGCAGCCAAGCGTACCAAGAGACCCAGTACTTC	CASSQAYQETQYF
TRBJ1-2	TRBD1	TRBV20-1	few	TGCAGTTACCTTAGGACAGGGAATGGCTACACCTTC	CSYLRTGNGYTF
TRBJ2-1	-	TRBV7-9	few	TGTGCCAGCAGCCTTGGGACCGTAAACAATGAGCAGTTCTTC	CASSLGTVNNEQFF